This TCR beta chain was sequenced in a study of beta chain features in type 1 diabetes. Study-wide context: Taken together, all samples contributed roughly 100 million examined sorted cells. General study points: Equally in patients and controls, shorter templates might have been favored by PCR.

All of the isolated RNA was reverse transcribed, so expressed TCRB transcripts were sequenced. Here immunoSEQ multiplex PCR was the method, and the copy in TCRdb shows in-frame clones only, minus some. Of hundreds of thousands of clones listed, approximately 9.9% are singletons. This clone was counted only a few times. Its cognate antigen is unknown. The CDR3 has 14 amino acids. Germline assignment: CDR1 SQVTM and CDR2 ANQGSEA. J was trimmed by 5 bases and V by 7 bases; bases with no gene match: 10. Isolation of CD4+ naive, central memory, regulatory and stem cell-like memory cells was achieved by sorting via CD45RO/CCR7/CD25/CD127/CD95/CD27.

The gene calls are TRBV29-1 and TRBJ2-5; TRBD2 matches at 10 bases. Sequenced: naive CD4+ T cells from blood. The sequence was obtained from a woman in her thirties in good health. The DNA for the CDR3 is TGCAGCGGGGCCCGGACTAGCGGCGGGGAGACCCAGTACTTC. Protein product: CSGARTSGGETQYF.